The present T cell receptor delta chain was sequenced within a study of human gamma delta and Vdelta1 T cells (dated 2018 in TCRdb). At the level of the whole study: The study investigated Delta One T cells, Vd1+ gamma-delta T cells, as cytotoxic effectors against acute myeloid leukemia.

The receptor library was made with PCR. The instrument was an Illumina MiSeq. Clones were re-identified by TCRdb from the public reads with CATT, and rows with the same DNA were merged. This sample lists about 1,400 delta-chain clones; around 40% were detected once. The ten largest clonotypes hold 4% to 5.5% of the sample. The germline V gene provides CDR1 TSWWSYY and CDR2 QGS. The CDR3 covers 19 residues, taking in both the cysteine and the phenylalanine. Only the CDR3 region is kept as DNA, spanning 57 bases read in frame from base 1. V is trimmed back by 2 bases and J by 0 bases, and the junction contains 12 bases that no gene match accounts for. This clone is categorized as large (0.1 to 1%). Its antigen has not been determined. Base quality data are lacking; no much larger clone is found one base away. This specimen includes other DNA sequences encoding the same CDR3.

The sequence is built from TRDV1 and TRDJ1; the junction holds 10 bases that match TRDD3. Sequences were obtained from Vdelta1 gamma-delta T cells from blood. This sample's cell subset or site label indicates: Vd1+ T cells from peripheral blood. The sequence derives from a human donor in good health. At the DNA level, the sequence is TGTGCTCTTGGGGAAGGAGGCGTGGGGGATACCCAGTACACCGATAAACTCATCTTT. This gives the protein CALGEGGVGDTQYTDKLIF.